This section outlines one TCR beta chain sequence together with its context. As yet, its antigen is unknown. CDR3 length: 15 amino acids. The junction had 9 bases not matched to a gene; V was cut back by 6 bases and J by 5 bases. CDR1 and CDR2 (germline): MNHEY, SVGEGT. TCRdb processed the reads anew with MiXCR; each CDR3 protein has one entry. Of a few hundred thousand distinct CDR3 sequences detected, about 33% appear once; the ten largest clones hold 17%. These data come from a study of T cell repertoires in cytomegalovirus infection. Turning to the study itself: HLA-B-restricted CMV epitopes that are well studied were used alongside recently identified HLA-C-restricted ones. Public signatures in TCR beta pointed to CMV infection and matching HLA type. Study-level findings and limits: Carriage of CMV together with the relevant HLA was identifiable through cumulative public TCR beta family frequency.

Sample: cultured PBMCs, taken from culture after CMV antigen stimulation. The source is a human donor in good health (CMV status not recorded). Some clones in this sample may be carry-over from other donors' samples. The chain links TRBV6-2 or TRBV6-3 to TRBJ2-1, with 8 bases matching TRBD2. CDR3 nucleotide sequence: TGTGCCAGCAGAGAGGAGCGGGGGCTACACAATGAGCAGTTCTTC. As protein: CASREERGLHNEQFF.